These T cell receptor beta chains were read from a single sample in a study of shared clonotypes between healthy human individuals. Sequenced by immunoSEQ multiplex PCR; TCRdb stores in-frame clones only, minus some. The sample records 2 million to 3 million clones, approximately 94% being singletons. Sample: naive CD4+ T cells sorted from blood. The receptor set was obtained from a man between 18 and 35 years old in good health. The CDR3 runs from the conserved cysteine through the conserved F or W. D genes are given only for firm matches. Clone size appears in some rows only: once, few, many, or a class for an expanded clone.

>TRBJ1-1|TRBV9|once|TRBD1
CASSVGGTDTEAFF
TGTGCCAGCAGCGTAGGGGGGACAGACACTGAAGCTTTCTTT
>TRBJ2-7|TRBV6-1|.|.
CASSPLSYEQYF
TGTGCCAGCAGCCCCCTATCCTACGAGCAGTACTTC
>TRBJ1-2|TRBV6-6|.|.
CASKGLGERGGYTF
TGTGCCAGCAAGGGTCTCGGGGAGAGGGGTGGCTACACCTTC
>TRBJ2-1|TRBV9|.|.
CASSVVGGGNEQFF
TGTGCCAGCAGCGTAGTAGGTGGGGGGAATGAGCAGTTCTTC
>TRBJ2-7|TRBV30|.|.
CSAMAYGSEQYF
TGTTCCGCTATGGCTTACGGGAGCGAGCAGTACTTC
>TRBJ2-3|TRBV4-3|once|TRBD2
CASSLGLAALKGDTQYF
TGCGCCAGCAGCCTGGGACTAGCGGCCCTTAAGGGAGATACGCAGTATTTT
>TRBJ2-5|TRBV7-7|.|.
CASSPRPGPGETQYF
TGTGCTAGCAGCCCACGCCCGGGGCCGGGAGAGACCCAGTACTTC
>TRBJ2-2|TRBV6-1|.|.
CASSVIATGELFF
TGTGCCAGCAGTGTAATTGCCACCGGGGAGCTGTTTTTT
>TRBJ1-2|TRBV4-1|.|.
CASSQGEGPGYGYTF
TGCGCCAGCAGCCAAGGCGAGGGGCCTGGCTATGGCTACACCTTC
>TRBJ2-3|TRBV7-3|.|TRBD2
CASSTQAGATDTQYF
TGTGCCAGCAGCACCCAAGCGGGGGCCACAGATACGCAGTATTTT
>TRBJ2-5|TRBV30|once|.
CAWTSQETQYF
TGTGCCTGGACTTCTCAAGAGACCCAGTACTTC
>TRBJ2-2|TRBV14|.|TRBD2
CASSQPGLAAGELFF
TGTGCCAGCAGCCAACCGGGACTAGCGGCCGGGGAGCTGTTTTTT
>TRBJ2-5|TRBV7-2|.|.
CASSSQGRQETQYF
TGTGCCAGCAGCTCCCAGGGGAGGCAAGAGACCCAGTACTTC
>TRBJ1-5|TRBV6-1|.|.
CASYGRNNQPQHF
TGTGCCAGCTACGGACGAAATAATCAGCCCCAGCATTTT
>TRBJ2-4|TRBV2|.|.
CASSESSARNIQYF
TGTGCCAGCAGTGAATCCTCAGCTAGAAACATTCAGTACTTC
>TRBJ2-1|TRBV19|once|.
CASSTLQGTYNEQFF
TGTGCCAGTAGTACACTACAGGGTACCTACAATGAGCAGTTCTTC
>TRBJ2-1|TRBV5-1|.|.
CASSLAAGSYNEQFF
TGCGCCAGCAGCTTGGCGGCAGGCTCCTACAATGAGCAGTTCTTC
>TRBJ2-7|TRBV7-9|.|.
CASSPPTGTYEQYF
TGTGCCAGCAGCCCCCCGACAGGCACCTACGAGCAGTACTTC
>TRBJ1-2|TRBV28|.|.
CASGLRNYGYTF
TGTGCCAGCGGTTTGCGGAACTATGGCTACACCTTC
>TRBJ1-3|TRBV9|.|TRBD1
CASSVGTGSSGNTIYF
TGTGCCAGCAGCGTAGGGACAGGGTCCTCTGGAAACACCATATATTTT
>TRBJ1-2|TRBV7-9|.|.
CASNTGNYGYTF
TGTGCCAGCAACACAGGGAACTATGGCTACACCTTC
>TRBJ1-1|TRBV29-1|.|.
CSVEDPLGYTEAFF
TGCAGCGTTGAAGACCCACTAGGGTACACTGAAGCTTTCTTT
>TRBJ2-7|TRBV6-6|.|TRBD2
CASSTGGPYEQYF
TGTGCCAGCAGCACGGGGGGGCCCTACGAGCAGTACTTC
>TRBJ1-1|TRBV30|once|.
CAWSVLGGAEAFF
TGTGCCTGGAGTGTACTAGGGGGTGCTGAAGCTTTCTTT
>TRBJ2-3|TRBV5-1|.|TRBD2
CASSLASGASDTQYF
TGCGCCAGCAGCTTGGCTAGCGGGGCCTCGGATACGCAGTATTTT
>TRBJ2-7|TRBV6-5|.|.
CASRVGQGFTHEQYF
TGTGCCAGCAGGGTTGGGCAGGGATTTACCCACGAGCAGTACTTC
>TRBJ2-3|TRBV5-6|.|TRBD2
CASSPTVSLAETDTQYF
TGTGCCAGCAGCCCTACGGTTTCACTAGCGGAAACAGATACGCAGTATTTT
>TRBJ2-7|TRBV5-1|.|TRBD1
CASSREMTGVYEQYF
TGCGCCAGCAGCCGGGAGATGACAGGGGTATACGAGCAGTACTTC
>TRBJ2-5|TRBV5-5|.|.
CASSLEIIAAQYF
TGTGCCAGCAGCTTGGAAATTATTGCGGCCCAGTACTTC
>TRBJ2-6|TRBV9|.|.
CASSVTITDSGANVLTF
TGTGCCAGCAGCGTTACTATCACTGACTCTGGGGCCAACGTCCTGACTTTC
>TRBJ2-7|TRBV19|.|.
CASSRDTGYEQYF
TGTGCCAGTAGTCGGGACACGGGTTACGAGCAGTACTTC
>TRBJ1-4|TRBV5-1|once|.
CASSLAGRVNEKLFF
TGCGCCAGCAGCTTGGCCGGGAGGGTGAATGAAAAACTGTTTTTT
>TRBJ1-5|TRBV6-6|.|TRBD1
CASSTRDRGPGQPQHF
TGTGCCAGCAGTACCCGGGACAGGGGGCCAGGTCAGCCCCAGCATTTT
>TRBJ2-7|TRBV6-1|once|.
CASSEEGGPYEQYF
TGTGCCAGCAGTGAAGAGGGTGGCCCATACGAGCAGTACTTC
>TRBJ2-2|TRBV7-3|.|TRBD1
CASSPGQGRTGELFF
TGTGCCAGCAGCCCGGGACAGGGGAGAACCGGGGAGCTGTTTTTT
>TRBJ2-7|TRBV6-5|.|TRBD2
CASRRAGPYEQYF
TGTGCCAGCAGGCGAGCGGGACCCTACGAGCAGTACTTC
>TRBJ1-4|TRBV5-6|.|.
CASSLAGVQKLFF
TGTGCCAGCAGCTTGGCGGGCGTTCAAAAACTGTTTTTT
>TRBJ2-1|TRBV19|.|.
CASSISGNSEQFF
TGTGCCAGTAGTATTTCGGGTAACAGTGAGCAGTTCTTC
>TRBJ2-7|TRBV30|.|.
CAWSERWEQYF
TGTGCCTGGAGTGAGCGCTGGGAGCAGTACTTC
>TRBJ2-7|TRBV10-3|once|.
CAISDRRDEQYF
TGTGCCATCAGTGACCGTCGTGACGAGCAGTACTTC
>TRBJ2-7|TRBV10-2|.|.
CASSESLSGARQYF
TGCGCCAGCAGTGAGTCTCTATCGGGTGCCCGGCAGTACTTC
>TRBJ1-1|TRBV2|.|.
CASRLQVNTEAFF
TGTGCCAGCAGACTCCAGGTGAACACTGAAGCTTTCTTT
>TRBJ2-7|TRBV6-6|.|TRBD2
CASSRGLAGSYEQYF
TGTGCCAGCAGTCGCGGACTAGCGGGCAGTTACGAGCAGTACTTC
>TRBJ2-7|TRBV5-4|.|TRBD1
CASSPGTGGGSYEQYF
TGTGCCAGCAGTCCCGGGACAGGGGGCGGCTCCTACGAGCAGTACTTC
>TRBJ1-6|TRBV2|.|.
CASSEGTVGSPLHF
TGTGCCAGCAGTGAAGGGACAGTGGGTTCACCCCTCCACTTT
>TRBJ2-5|TRBV7-9|.|TRBD2
CASSLMVAGGETQYF
TGTGCCAGCAGCTTAATGGTAGCGGGAGGAGAGACCCAGTACTTC
>TRBJ2-1|TRBV6-6|.|TRBD1
CASSYGQGDYNEQFF
TGTGCCAGCAGTTACGGACAGGGTGACTACAATGAGCAGTTCTTC
>TRBJ1-1|TRBV18|once|TRBD1
CASSPYRQGRSTEAFF
TGTGCCAGCTCACCCTATAGACAGGGAAGAAGCACTGAAGCTTTCTTT
>TRBJ2-2|TRBV7-9|.|TRBD2
CASSPGGSGELFF
TGTGCCAGCAGCCCGGGAGGGTCCGGGGAGCTGTTTTTT
>TRBJ2-5|TRBV11-2|.|.
CASSLGLGETQYF
TGTGCCAGCAGCTTAGGCCTCGGTGAGACCCAGTACTTC